Listed below are T cell receptor beta chains from one sample, sequenced in a study of blood T cell repertoires in COVID-19. This table comes from immunoSEQ multiplex PCR, and its TCRdb copy is limited to in-frame clones, with some not included. The sample holds 150,000 to 200,000 clones, approximately 89% seen once. The sample comprised peripheral blood. Every receptor here comes from a man aged 40-49 years with active or convalescent COVID-19. Each CDR3 is given with its conserved first and last residue. Each record gives: CDR3 length, clone size, V gene, D gene, J gene, CDR3 DNA, CDR3 protein. The D gene is left open where the match is weak. Rows give clone size only sometimes, using once, few, many, or a class for an expanded clone.

cdr3_length: 19
clone_size: .
v_call: TRBV19
d_call: TRBD1
j_call: TRBJ1-3
cdr3_nt: TGTGCCAGTAGTATAGCGTACCCGGACAGGGGGATTTCTGGAAACACCATATATTTT
cdr3_aa: CASSIAYPDRGISGNTIYF

cdr3_length: 13
clone_size: .
v_call: TRBV3-1/TRBV3-2
d_call: .
j_call: TRBJ1-4
cdr3_nt: TGTGCCAGCAGCCAAGACGGCAGGGTCGAACTGTTTTTT
cdr3_aa: CASSQDGRVELFF

cdr3_length: 14
clone_size: .
v_call: TRBV5-5
d_call: .
j_call: TRBJ1-2
cdr3_nt: TGTGCCAGCAGCTGGCGGGACGCGGAGTATGGCTACACCTTC
cdr3_aa: CASSWRDAEYGYTF

cdr3_length: 13
clone_size: .
v_call: TRBV15
d_call: .
j_call: TRBJ2-1
cdr3_nt: TGTGCCACCAGCAGCAGGGCCGTCGATGAGCAGTTCTTC
cdr3_aa: CATSSRAVDEQFF

cdr3_length: 19
clone_size: once
v_call: TRBV6-2/TRBV6-3
d_call: TRBD2
j_call: TRBJ2-7
cdr3_nt: TGTGCCAGCAGCGACACCGTGCCTAGCGGGGTGTTTTCGTCCTACGAGCAGTACTTC
cdr3_aa: CASSDTVPSGVFSSYEQYF

cdr3_length: 13
clone_size: .
v_call: TRBV12-3/TRBV12-4
d_call: TRBD1
j_call: TRBJ1-2
cdr3_nt: TGTGCCAGCTCCAGACAGGGGGTCTATGGCTACACCTTC
cdr3_aa: CASSRQGVYGYTF

cdr3_length: 15
clone_size: .
v_call: TRBV7-2
d_call: .
j_call: TRBJ1-3
cdr3_nt: TGTGCCAGCAGCGTTTCCAGGGGATACGGAAACACCATATATTTT
cdr3_aa: CASSVSRGYGNTIYF

cdr3_length: 19
clone_size: .
v_call: TRBV7-2
d_call: TRBD2
j_call: TRBJ2-7
cdr3_nt: TGTGCCAGCAGCCGGAGGACCCGAACTAGCGGGCGTAGCTCCTACGAGCAGTACTTC
cdr3_aa: CASSRRTRTSGRSSYEQYF

cdr3_length: 14
clone_size: .
v_call: TRBV19
d_call: TRBD1
j_call: TRBJ2-7
cdr3_nt: TGTGCCAGTAGTACGGGACAGGGGGCAGTCGAGCAGTACTTC
cdr3_aa: CASSTGQGAVEQYF

cdr3_length: 13
clone_size: .
v_call: TRBV12-3/TRBV12-4
d_call: .
j_call: TRBJ1-2
cdr3_nt: TGTGCCAGCAGTTTGGACAGTAACTATGGCTACACCTTC
cdr3_aa: CASSLDSNYGYTF

cdr3_length: 15
clone_size: .
v_call: TRBV6-5
d_call: .
j_call: TRBJ2-2
cdr3_nt: TGTGCCAGCAGTTTGGAAGGGGGGGACACCGGGGAGCTGTTTTTT
cdr3_aa: CASSLEGGDTGELFF

cdr3_length: 14
clone_size: .
v_call: TRBV24-1
d_call: .
j_call: TRBJ2-2
cdr3_nt: TGTGCCACCAGTGATCCAGGGGGGACCGGGGAGCTGTTTTTT
cdr3_aa: CATSDPGGTGELFF

cdr3_length: 16
clone_size: .
v_call: TRBV19
d_call: .
j_call: TRBJ1-2
cdr3_nt: TGTGCCAGTACTAAGGGGAGACAGGTGAGCGGCTATGGCTACACCTTC
cdr3_aa: CASTKGRQVSGYGYTF

cdr3_length: 15
clone_size: .
v_call: TRBV7-2
d_call: .
j_call: TRBJ1-3
cdr3_nt: TGTGCCAGCAGCCCGCGGGGCGGGGCCGGAAACACCATATATTTT
cdr3_aa: CASSPRGGAGNTIYF

cdr3_length: 14
clone_size: .
v_call: TRBV30
d_call: TRBD2
j_call: TRBJ2-3
cdr3_nt: TGTGCCTGGAGCCTAGCGGGGAGCACAGATACGCAGTATTTT
cdr3_aa: CAWSLAGSTDTQYF

cdr3_length: 16
clone_size: .
v_call: TRBV5-4
d_call: TRBD1
j_call: TRBJ2-3
cdr3_nt: TGTGCCAGCAGCTTGGGTGAGACAGGGGGGGCAGATACGCAGTATTTT
cdr3_aa: CASSLGETGGADTQYF

cdr3_length: 16
clone_size: .
v_call: TRBV5-4
d_call: TRBD1
j_call: TRBJ2-1
cdr3_nt: TGTGCCAGCAGCCGTACAGGGGATGACCCCTACAATGAGCAGTTCTTC
cdr3_aa: CASSRTGDDPYNEQFF

cdr3_length: 13
clone_size: .
v_call: TRBV30
d_call: .
j_call: TRBJ1-2
cdr3_nt: TGTGCCGGAAAAACGGGGGATATCTATGGCTACACCTTC
cdr3_aa: CAGKTGDIYGYTF

cdr3_length: 17
clone_size: .
v_call: TRBV9
d_call: TRBD1
j_call: TRBJ1-3
cdr3_nt: TGTGCCAGCAGCGTCCGGGACAGTGTTAGGTCTGGAAACACCATATATTTT
cdr3_aa: CASSVRDSVRSGNTIYF

cdr3_length: 15
clone_size: .
v_call: TRBV7-8
d_call: .
j_call: TRBJ1-2
cdr3_nt: TGTGCCAGCAGCCTTAGGGTAGGAGGATCAAATGGCTACACCTTC
cdr3_aa: CASSLRVGGSNGYTF

cdr3_length: 14
clone_size: .
v_call: TRBV6-5
d_call: .
j_call: TRBJ1-1
cdr3_nt: TGTGCCAGCAGGAGGGGGGGGGTGAACACTGAAGCTTTCTTT
cdr3_aa: CASRRGGVNTEAFF

cdr3_length: 14
clone_size: .
v_call: TRBV19
d_call: .
j_call: TRBJ2-5
cdr3_nt: TGTGCCAGTAGTCCCAGCCCCAGGGGAGAGACCCAGTACTTC
cdr3_aa: CASSPSPRGETQYF

cdr3_length: 12
clone_size: .
v_call: TRBV29-1
d_call: TRBD1
j_call: TRBJ1-1
cdr3_nt: TGCAGCGGGGACAGGGCGAACACTGAAGCTTTCTTT
cdr3_aa: CSGDRANTEAFF

cdr3_length: 12
clone_size: .
v_call: TRBV7-9
d_call: .
j_call: TRBJ1-2
cdr3_nt: TGTGCCAGCAGCTTAGACAGCAATGGCTACACCTTC
cdr3_aa: CASSLDSNGYTF

cdr3_length: 14
clone_size: .
v_call: TRBV5-1
d_call: .
j_call: TRBJ2-2
cdr3_nt: TGCGCCAGCAGCTTGAACACGAACACCGGGGAGCTGTTTTTT
cdr3_aa: CASSLNTNTGELFF

cdr3_length: 13
clone_size: .
v_call: TRBV30
d_call: TRBD2
j_call: TRBJ2-1
cdr3_nt: TGTGCCTGGAACCCGGGGGGGTACAATGAGCAGTTCTTC
cdr3_aa: CAWNPGGYNEQFF

cdr3_length: 13
clone_size: .
v_call: TRBV4-3
d_call: .
j_call: TRBJ1-2
cdr3_nt: TGCGCCAGCAGCCAAGGGCCCAGGGTTGGCTACACCTTC
cdr3_aa: CASSQGPRVGYTF

cdr3_length: 13
clone_size: .
v_call: TRBV2
d_call: .
j_call: TRBJ1-1
cdr3_nt: TGTGCCGGGCAGAGCATCGCGAACACTGAAGCTTTCTTT
cdr3_aa: CAGQSIANTEAFF

cdr3_length: 14
clone_size: .
v_call: TRBV7-2
d_call: TRBD1
j_call: TRBJ2-7
cdr3_nt: TGTGCCAGCAGCTTAGTCGAGGACAGGGCCGAGCAGTACTTC
cdr3_aa: CASSLVEDRAEQYF

cdr3_length: 16
clone_size: .
v_call: TRBV7-9
d_call: .
j_call: TRBJ2-1
cdr3_nt: TGTGCCAGCAGAACAAATCAGGGTAGCGGTCGCAATGAGCAGTTCTTC
cdr3_aa: CASRTNQGSGRNEQFF

cdr3_length: 14
clone_size: .
v_call: TRBV9
d_call: TRBD1
j_call: TRBJ1-4
cdr3_nt: TGTGCCAGCAGCCACAGGGGAAGGGGTGAAAAACTGTTTTTT
cdr3_aa: CASSHRGRGEKLFF

cdr3_length: 15
clone_size: .
v_call: TRBV24-1
d_call: .
j_call: TRBJ1-2
cdr3_nt: TGTGCCACCAGTGATTCGGGGTATCCGGATCGTGGCTACACCTTC
cdr3_aa: CATSDSGYPDRGYTF

cdr3_length: 15
clone_size: .
v_call: TRBV10-3
d_call: TRBD1
j_call: TRBJ2-7
cdr3_nt: TGTGCCATCAGTGAGTCCCGGGACAGGGTTTACGAGCAGTACTTC
cdr3_aa: CAISESRDRVYEQYF

cdr3_length: 17
clone_size: .
v_call: TRBV5-5
d_call: .
j_call: TRBJ2-1
cdr3_nt: TGTGCCAGCAGCTTGGCCTTTATCAGGGGTGGTCACAATGAGCAGTTCTTC
cdr3_aa: CASSLAFIRGGHNEQFF

cdr3_length: 13
clone_size: .
v_call: TRBV18
d_call: TRBD1
j_call: TRBJ1-3
cdr3_nt: TGTGCCAGCTCCGTCGACAGGGCGAACACCATATATTTT
cdr3_aa: CASSVDRANTIYF

cdr3_length: 13
clone_size: .
v_call: TRBV19
d_call: TRBD2
j_call: TRBJ2-1
cdr3_nt: TGTGCCAGTAGCACCCCGGGGGGGTTGGAGCAGTTCTTC
cdr3_aa: CASSTPGGLEQFF

cdr3_length: 15
clone_size: .
v_call: TRBV7-9
d_call: TRBD1
j_call: TRBJ1-2
cdr3_nt: TGTGCCAGCAGCTTAGCGGGGACAGGGAGGTATGGCTACACCTTC
cdr3_aa: CASSLAGTGRYGYTF

cdr3_length: 13
clone_size: .
v_call: TRBV6-6
d_call: .
j_call: TRBJ1-1
cdr3_nt: TGTGCCAGCACCACGACACTGAACACTGAAGCTTTCTTT
cdr3_aa: CASTTTLNTEAFF

cdr3_length: 13
clone_size: .
v_call: TRBV12-3/TRBV12-4
d_call: .
j_call: TRBJ1-1
cdr3_nt: TGTGCCAGCAGTTTAAGTTTGGCCACTGAAGCTTTCTTT
cdr3_aa: CASSLSLATEAFF

cdr3_length: 11
clone_size: .
v_call: TRBV28
d_call: .
j_call: TRBJ1-2
cdr3_nt: TGTGCCAGCAGCGTCAGGGGCCCTCCCACCTTC
cdr3_aa: CASSVRGPPTF

cdr3_length: 15
clone_size: .
v_call: TRBV5-4
d_call: TRBD1
j_call: TRBJ1-6
cdr3_nt: TGTGCCAGCAGCTTCCCGGGACAGGGGGATTCACCCCTCCACTTT
cdr3_aa: CASSFPGQGDSPLHF